These T cell receptor beta chains were read from a single sample in a study of cytomegalovirus exposure and HLA in healthy donors. The protocol was immunoSEQ multiplex PCR, while the TCRdb copy is restricted to in-frame clones and leaves out a portion. The table lists approximately 120,000 clones, approximately 78% of them singletons, with roughly 6% in the top ten. What was sequenced was PBMCs. The receptors come from a woman aged 40 to 49 in good health and CMV-seronegative. Both conserved end residues are trimmed from each CDR3. D genes are given only for firm matches. Where a row states a size, it is once, few, many or the class of an expanded clone; other rows omit it.

cdr3_aa clone_size d_call v_call
ASSPRTSGSFSNEQF few TRBD2 TRBV7-9
ASSPTDRGHTEAF . TRBD1 TRBV28
ASSSEAAETQY once . TRBV5-4
ASKSGGEVTEAF . . TRBV28
ASSTGAGGDLAQY few TRBD2 TRBV28
ASTRAGGGVNEQF . TRBD2 TRBV6-5
ASSGDPGLAGLYEQY few TRBD2 TRBV5-4
ASSSGSRYNEQF . TRBD2 TRBV7-9
ASSIVAVPNEKLF once . TRBV19
AGALTALYYGYT . . TRBV30
ASRPGQGYEQY . TRBD1 TRBV7-8
ASSIAGTRPYEQY few TRBD2 TRBV7-9
ASSTGTGPEGYT . TRBD1 TRBV6-1
ASSLKEVAYEQY . . TRBV27
ASRREGVGKNIQY . . TRBV19
ASSIIGGGEQF once . TRBV19
ASSVGRFRGETQY few . TRBV19
ASSEDPAGGPQH many . TRBV25-1
TSSYRDRDPGELF . . TRBV1
ASSTGPSTEQY . . TRBV11-2
ASTVSGANVLT . . TRBV19
ASSLQGSEAF . TRBD1 TRBV5-1
SASSNTEAF . . TRBV20-1
ASSQAPPRGSNQPQH once TRBD1 TRBV4-1
ASSLTGDNGYT . TRBD1 TRBV9
ASSFVLSSGRGSYNEQF . TRBD2 TRBV28
ASSQGLANPYEQY . TRBD2 TRBV7-9
ASSLQPGGRGGYT once TRBD1 TRBV28
SVAPTGLIESYT . . TRBV29-1
ASSHTKDIAGEETQY . . TRBV4-1
ASMARGYNGQF . . TRBV13
ASSLLRQEAF few . TRBV28
ASSAVTRNIQY . . TRBV6-1
SVGHRRNEKLF . . TRBV29-1
ASSLAGTGGFQPQH . TRBD1 TRBV28
ASSVGSLAKNSQY . . TRBV5-1
ASSEGLFKDTQY once . TRBV10-1
ASSRPAGGTEAF . . TRBV18
ASSLGGFNTEAF . . TRBV7-9
ASSLRVEGSYEQY . . TRBV7-9
ASSQDGVRTGGETQY . TRBD1 TRBV4-2
ATSIRGLGNQPQH . TRBD1 TRBV15
ATQLAAYNEQF . TRBD2 TRBV2
ASSLDGGRAETQY . . TRBV5-4
ASSQMETQY . . TRBV5-6
ASSEVVVGGEAF . . TRBV6-1
ASSPNRVSYEQY . . TRBV28
ASMDRGQGAGELF . TRBD1 TRBV6-1
ASSGGTGSNQPQH . TRBD1 TRBV7-9
ASKRAGVRETQY once TRBD2 TRBV25-1
ASSTGSLAGGLYNEQF . TRBD2 TRBV5-1